The sample holds many counts of the clone carrying this T cell receptor (beta chain). The record originates from a study of T cells in Graves' hyperthyroidism and ophthalmopathy. Study information: At initial diagnosis, before any treatment had begun, peripheral blood was obtained.

This CDR3 has 15 amino acids. V shed 1 base and J shed 4 bases, with 13 bases lying between them. CDR1 and CDR2 (germline): MNHEY, SMNVEV (reference sequence). From RNA transcripts, TCR beta CDR3 regions were amplified. The HTBI primer set drove a first-round RT-PCR of the TCR CDR3. MiXCR, applied by TCRdb to the multiplex PCR reads, yields one record per CDR3 protein. The sample comprises some 380,000 distinct CDR3 sequences, approximately 13% of which are singletons, and about 20% rests with the top ten. Clinical symptoms, serum thyroxine and TRAb, thyroid ultrasound and orbital computed tomography were used for the diagnoses. The blood sample was taken at first hyperthyroidism diagnosis, before any ophthalmopathy symptoms.

The sequence was collected from a man between 25 and 39 years old with Graves' hyperthyroidism that later progressed to Graves' ophthalmopathy. This chain uses TRBV27 with TRBJ1-1; tentative D call: TRBD1 (6 bases). Sample: blood. This CDR3 reads CASSLFWGRGTEAFF. In DNA, the CDR3 is TGTGCCAGCAGTTTATTTTGGGGCAGGGGCACTGAAGCTTTCTTT.